The T cell receptor beta chain described here comes from a study of blood T cell repertoires in COVID-19 (dated by TCRdb to 2019 to 2021). With respect to the entire study: Samples from collaborators originated in the United States, Italy and Spain and spanned both the acute and convalescent phases of COVID-19. The material from the prospective study consisted of cDNA or gDNA derived from T cells, B-cell-depleted T cells, or PBMCs. The dataset comprised deeply sampled blood TCRbeta repertoires from subjects exposed to, actively infected with, or recovered from COVID-19. The repertoires were made available in a free public database intended to serve as a resource for research on the immune response to SARS-CoV-2. Samples came from the ongoing ImmuneRACE study (first 160 participants) plus 1,254 subjects from 6 global collaborators. A de-identified subject ID, COVID-19 status, age in years and sex were almost always included in the sample metadata. Where available, HLA class I and class II types were obtained from metadata supplied by the sample provider rather than from assay-based typing. What the research found in general, with its limitations: How much clinical and demographic metadata was included differed by source and by participant, and the metadata was provided uncurated.

Of note for this clone: Its antigen is still unknown. Qualities for individual bases were not recorded, and no much larger clone is one base off.

TCRbeta CDR3 regions were amplified from genomic DNA using the immunoSEQ Assay, a bias-controlled multiplex PCR. The paper's data handling went like this. Nucleated cell counts per sample were estimated from amplification of reference gene primers within the assay. To quantify the absolute abundance of each unique TCRbeta CDR3 rearrangement, sequence reads were collapsed and filtered. For each sample, productive Simpson clonality was calculated as the square root of Simpson's diversity index across productive rearrangements. TCRdb obtained this table from immuneACCESS and retained in-frame rearrangements with V and J assigned. These tables miss some clones; where compared with another copy, unresolved V genes account for less than half of the shortfall, and the remainder is unexplained. The V and J calls and clone size come from that table; D and trimming were worked out from the DNA. This sample gives some 150,000 clones in total; approximately 90% of them show up just once. The ten largest clones capture approximately 0.98% of the sample.

Whole blood was collected in K2EDTA tubes by collaborating institutions according to the institutions' own protocols. For TCRbeta analysis, collaborator samples were shipped as frozen whole blood, as isolated PBMCs, or as DNA extracted from either sample type. Specimen: peripheral blood. The receptor comes from a woman aged 50 to 65 with acute or convalescent COVID-19.

Here the CDR3 is given as CASSPGLSDYYGYTF. The nucleotide sequence reads as follows: TGTGCCAGCAGCCCGGGACTCAGTGATTACTATGGCTACACCTTC. In this chain, TRBV5-5 is recombined with TRBJ1-2; TRBD1 might be the D gene, on 5 matching bases. V is clipped by 4 bases and J by 3 bases, and the sequence between their germline boundaries is 16 bases long. There are 15 amino acids in the CDR3, from cysteine to phenylalanine inclusive. Solely the CDR3 DNA is kept, with 45 bases framed from the first base. CDR1 and CDR2 are read off the germline V gene (reference sequence) as SGHKS and YYEKEE.